In its sample, the clone carrying this T cell receptor beta chain was seen many times. Its antigen is unknown. These data belong to a study of T cells in Graves' hyperthyroidism and ophthalmopathy. Study-wide findings and caveats: For ophthalmopathy, model prediction preceded onset by a median approximately 6 months. Most expanded thyroid clonotypes above 0.001 also appeared in blood.

Graves' hyperthyroidism is called stable when ophthalmopathy does not progress within 18 months. This CDR3 has 15 amino acids. Deletions cut 4 bases from V and 5 bases from J, with 18 bases between. Germline V gene sequence: CDR1 LNHNV, CDR2 YYDKDF (reference sequence). TCR beta CDR3 region amplification was performed from RNA transcripts. HTBI primers drove first-round RT-PCR of the TCR CDR3. In TCRdb, the multiplex PCR reads were re-called with MiXCR into one record per CDR3 protein. The table lists 470,000 or so distinct CDR3 sequences, less than 25% of them singletons. Sequencing was performed on blood. This sequence joins TRBV15 and TRBJ2-7, with a weak D call TRBD1 (6 bases). The sequence came from a young man with Graves' hyperthyroidism. The chain's CDR3 is CATSTRQASSNEQYF. CDR3 bases: TGTGCCACCAGCACCCGACAGGCGAGCAGCAACGAGCAGTACTTC.